The 17 T cell receptor beta chains in this list originate from one sample, sequenced in a study of shared clonotypes between healthy human individuals. Sequencing was performed with immunoSEQ multiplex PCR; in TCRdb, only in-frame clones are kept and a portion is missing. The table records about 2.3 million clones, approximately 95% of them present only once. Specimen: naive CD4+ T cells from PBMCs. Noted subset: CD45RA+ positively selected. These receptors all stem from a man aged 18 to 29 in good health. Some clones in this sample may be carry-over from other donors' samples.

The rearrangement joins TRBV11-2 to TRBJ2-7; 10 bases match TRBD2. The CDR3 runs to 19 residues. Germline CDR1 reads SGHAT; CDR2 reads FQNNGV. Trimming at V came to 6 bases and at J to 3 bases, leaving 20 bases not matched to a gene. The CDR3 nucleotides read TGTGCCAGCAGTCCTACCCCCAGTTGGGCTAGCGGGAGATTCTACGAGCAGTACTTC. Its translation: CASSPTPSWASGRFYEQYF.

The V and J genes are TRBV30 and TRBJ2-2; 14 positions agree with TRBD2. Germline trimming cut 5 bases from V and 4 bases from J; bases unmatched to any gene: 0. CDR3 length: 14 amino acids. Germline V gene sequence: CDR1 GTSNPN, CDR2 SVGIG (reference sequence). The DNA of the CDR3 is TGTGCCTGGGGACTAGCGGGGGGCACCGGGGAGCTGTTTTTT. Amino acid sequence: CAWGLAGGTGELFF.

The rearrangement links TRBV7-3 to TRBJ2-3; D uncertain. This CDR3 contains 13 residues. Per germline, CDR1 SGHTA and CDR2 FQGTGA. Trimming took 5 bases from V and 2 from J, leaving 8 bases between them. In DNA, the CDR3 is TGTGCCAGCAGCCTAGAATACACAGATACGCAGTATTTT. Encoded protein: CASSLEYTDTQYF.

This clone was seen once. As DNA, the CDR3 is TGTGCCAGCAAGGGGCAGGGCTCTTCTGCTGAAGCTTTCTTT. Protein sequence: CASKGQGSSAEAFF. The chain has TRBV6-5 and TRBJ1-1; D is perhaps TRBD1 (5 bases). Germline CDR1 and CDR2: MNHEY and SVGAGI. Trimming left V 7 bases short and J 6 bases short, with 18 bases between. The CDR3 length is 14 residues.

The chain carries TRBV5-1 and TRBJ2-1; 8 positions match TRBD2. CDR1 is SGHRS, CDR2 YFSETQ, per germline. This CDR3 region has 14 residues. J was trimmed by 0 bases and V by 8 bases; bases with no gene match: 4. For the CDR3, the DNA is TGCGCCAGTCGTAGCGGGGACTCCTACAATGAGCAGTTCTTC. Its translation: CASRSGDSYNEQFF. The full variable domain, with the rest looked up from reference TRBV5-1 and TRBJ2-1, is KAGVTQTPRYLIKTRGQQVTLSCSPISGHRSVSWYQQTPGQGLQFLFEYFSETQRNKGNFPGRFSGRQFSNSRSEMNVSTLELGDSALYLCASRSGDSYNEQFFGPGTRLTVL.

The V and J genes are TRBV6-1 and TRBJ2-7; 10 positions agree with TRBD2. The length of the CDR3 is 14 residues. J was trimmed by 0 bases and V by 6 bases; bases with no gene match: 2. Germline lookup yields CDR1 MNHNS and CDR2 SASEGT. CDR3 region: CASRGLAASYEQYF. The CDR3 DNA follows: TGTGCCAGCAGAGGACTAGCGGCCTCCTACGAGCAGTACTTC.

This clone appeared once. V usage is TRBV5-1 and J usage is TRBJ2-4; TRBD1 might be the D (8 bases). Germline lookup yields CDR1 SGHRS and CDR2 YFSETQ. The V and J ends lost 5 bases and 9 bases respectively, with 24 bases between them. The CDR3 extends over 16 amino acids. The CDR3 reads CASSPPAGGGGGIQYF. The CDR3 DNA sequence: TGCGCCAGCAGTCCCCCAGCAGGGGGCGGGGGAGGCATTCAGTACTTC.

This CDR3 reads CASRFRAQPPEAFF. The CDR3 DNA reads as TGCGCCAGCCGATTCCGGGCCCAACCCCCTGAAGCTTTCTTT. The chain joins TRBV10-1 to TRBJ1-1; D uncertain. The CDR3 loop spans 14 amino acids. V was pared by 8 bases and J by 6 bases, with 19 bases between. Germline V CDR1 and CDR2: WNHNN, SYGVQD (reference sequence).

With regard to this clone: Other DNA sequences in the sample encode the same CDR3. CDR3 residues: CASSPDTGELFF. For the CDR3, the DNA is TGTGCCAGCAGCCCCGACACCGGGGAGCTGTTTTTT. This chain links TRBV7-3 with TRBJ2-2; D unclear. CDR3 length: 12 residues. Germline V gene sequence: CDR1 SGHTA, CDR2 FQGTGA. The V end lost 5 bases, the J end lost 3 bases, and 4 bases lay between the germline ends.

The chain combines TRBV27 with TRBJ2-7, with TRBD2 matching over 9 bases. V was clipped by 8 bases and J by 5 bases; unmatched bases: 13. The CDR3 consists of 15 residues. Germline V CDR1 and CDR2: MNHEY, SMNVEV (reference sequence). The CDR3 DNA reads as TGTGCCAGCCAAACTCTTAGCGGGAGTTTGAACGAGCAGTACTTC. Translating it yields CASQTLSGSLNEQYF.

The chain carries TRBV9 and TRBJ1-1, with D uncertain. Per germline, CDR1 SGDLS and CDR2 YYNGEE. The CDR3 loop spans 13 amino acids. Between the trimmed V and J ends, which lost 4 bases and 1 base, there was a span of 8 bases. In DNA, the CDR3 is TGTGCCAGCAGCTCAGAGGGGAACACTGAAGCTTTCTTT. It encodes CASSSEGNTEAFF.

Turning to this clone: Different DNA sequences within this sample yield the same CDR3. V usage is TRBV5-4 and J usage is TRBJ1-5; D is ambiguous. With 0 bases removed from V and 2 bases from J, the gap between germline ends came to 9 bases. The CDR3 contains 15 residues. The V gene's germline CDR1 is SGHNT and CDR2 YYREEE (reference sequence). In nucleotides, the CDR3 is TGTGCCAGCAGCTTGGGGGGTTCAGGCAATCAGCCCCAGCATTTT. This translates into CASSLGGSGNQPQHF.

The chain has TRBV4-1 and TRBJ1-2, with a weak D call TRBD1 (6 bases). Germline loops: CDR1 MGHRA, CDR2 YSYEKL. V shed 4 bases and J shed 2 bases, with 11 bases lying between them. This CDR3 has 14 residues. CDR3 nucleotide sequence: TGCGCCAGCAGCCCGCCAGACAGGAACTATGGCTACACCTTC. It is translated as CASSPPDRNYGYTF.

This clone is a singleton in its sample. V usage is TRBV5-1 and J usage is TRBJ1-2; 9 nucleotides line up with TRBD1. J gave up 4 bases and V 3 bases, and 7 bases lay outside the gene matches. The CDR3 totals 15 residues. Germline V gene sequence: CDR1 SGHRS, CDR2 YFSETQ. CDR3 DNA sequence: TGCGCCAGCAGCTCGGGACAGGGCGGCTTCTATGGCTACACCTTC. Its protein is CASSSGQGGFYGYTF.

As to this clone: Other DNA sequences within the sample encode an identical CDR3. The CDR3: CASTPGQGTYEQYF. CDR3 nucleotides: TGTGCCAGTACACCGGGACAGGGAACTTACGAGCAGTACTTC. The chain carries TRBV19 and TRBJ2-7; 9 bases are a match to TRBD1. V gave up 7 bases and J gave up 4 bases; unmatched junction bases: 8. There are 14 residues in the CDR3. Germline CDR1 is LNHDA and CDR2 is SQIVND (reference sequence).

The rearrangement links TRBV15 to TRBJ2-3; a weak D match, TRBD2 (5 bases). Germline-derived CDR1 and CDR2 are LNHNV and YYDKDF (reference sequence). V lost 4 bases to trimming and J lost 2 bases, with 10 bases between them. This CDR3 contains 14 residues. CDR3 residues: CATSNGLFTDTQYF. CDR3 bases: TGTGCCACCAGCAACGGACTCTTCACAGATACGCAGTATTTT.

This sequence joins TRBV19 and TRBJ1-3; D might be TRBD1 (5 bases). V lost 4 bases and J 1 base, leaving 8 bases between the germline ends. The CDR3 extends over 14 amino acids. Germline V gene data show CDR1 as LNHDA and CDR2 as SQIVND (reference sequence). Here the CDR3 DNA reads TGTGCCAGTAGTAGACAGACATCTGGAAACACCATATATTTT. Amino acid sequence: CASSRQTSGNTIYF. Drawing the rest from reference TRBV19 and TRBJ1-3, the complete variable domain is DGGITQSPKYLFRKEGQNVTLSCEQNLNHDAMYWYRQDPGQGLRLIYYSQIVNDFQKGDIAEGYSVSREKKESFPLTVTSAQKNPTAFYLCASSRQTSGNTIYFGEGSWLTVV.